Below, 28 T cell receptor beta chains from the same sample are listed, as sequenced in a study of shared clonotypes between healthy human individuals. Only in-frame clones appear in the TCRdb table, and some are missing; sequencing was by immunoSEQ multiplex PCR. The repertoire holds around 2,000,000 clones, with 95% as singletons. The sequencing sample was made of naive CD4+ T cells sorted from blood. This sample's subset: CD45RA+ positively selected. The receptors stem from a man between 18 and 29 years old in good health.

The CDR3 sequence: CATWGQGHTGELFF. DNA for the CDR3: TGTGCCACCTGGGGACAGGGGCACACCGGGGAGCTGTTTTTT. The chain carries TRBV7-2 and TRBJ2-2; 10 positions agree with TRBD1. Trimming at V came to 10 bases and at J to 3 bases, leaving 5 bases not matched to a gene. Germline V gene data show CDR1 as SGHTA and CDR2 as FQGNSA. The CDR3 contains 14 residues.

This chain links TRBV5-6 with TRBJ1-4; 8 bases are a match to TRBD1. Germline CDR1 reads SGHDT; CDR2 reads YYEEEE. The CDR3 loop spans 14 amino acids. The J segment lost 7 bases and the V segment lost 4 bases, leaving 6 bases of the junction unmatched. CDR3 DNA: TGTGCCAGCAGCAGAGGACAGGGAATTGAAAAACTGTTTTTT. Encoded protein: CASSRGQGIEKLFF.

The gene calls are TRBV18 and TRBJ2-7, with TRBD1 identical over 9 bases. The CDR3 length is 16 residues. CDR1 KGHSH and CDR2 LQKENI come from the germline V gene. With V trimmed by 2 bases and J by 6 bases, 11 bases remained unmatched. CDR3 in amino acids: CASSPNTGTGSGEQYF. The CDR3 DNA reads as TGTGCCAGCTCACCAAATACCGGGACAGGGTCGGGCGAGCAGTACTTC. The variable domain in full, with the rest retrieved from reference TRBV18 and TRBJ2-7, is NAGVMQNPRHLVRRRGQEARLRCSPMKGHSHVYWYRQLPEEGLKFMVYLQKENIIDESGMPKERFSAEFPKEGPSILRIQQVVRGDSAAYFCASSPNTGTGSGEQYFGPGTRLTVT.

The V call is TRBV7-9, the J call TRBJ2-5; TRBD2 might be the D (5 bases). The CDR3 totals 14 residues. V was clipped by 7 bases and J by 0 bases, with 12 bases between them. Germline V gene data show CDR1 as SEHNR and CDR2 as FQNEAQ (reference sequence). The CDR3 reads CASTLGANQETQYF. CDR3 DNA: TGTGCCAGCACGTTGGGAGCGAACCAAGAGACCCAGTACTTC. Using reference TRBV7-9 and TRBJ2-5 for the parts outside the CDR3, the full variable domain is DTGVSQNPRHKITKRGQNVTFRCDPISEHNRLYWYRQTLGQGPEFLTYFQNEAQLEKSRLLSDRFSAERPKGSFSTLEIQRTEQGDSAMYLCASTLGANQETQYFGPGTRLLVL.

The CDR3 nucleotides are TGTGCCAGCACCCGCCTTAATTCACCCCTCCACTTT. Its protein is CASTRLNSPLHF. The rearrangement uses TRBV28 and TRBJ1-6, with D uncertain. The CDR3 extends over 12 amino acids. The germline V gene encodes CDR1 MDHEN and CDR2 SYDVKM. Deletions cut 7 bases from V and 6 bases from J, with 7 bases between.

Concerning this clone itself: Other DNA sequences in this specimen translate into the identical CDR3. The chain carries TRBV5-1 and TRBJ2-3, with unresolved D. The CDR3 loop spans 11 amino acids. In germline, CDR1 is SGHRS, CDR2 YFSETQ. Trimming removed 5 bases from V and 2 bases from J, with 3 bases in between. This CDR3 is CASSITDTQYF. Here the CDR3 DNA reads TGCGCCAGCAGTATCACAGATACGCAGTATTTT.

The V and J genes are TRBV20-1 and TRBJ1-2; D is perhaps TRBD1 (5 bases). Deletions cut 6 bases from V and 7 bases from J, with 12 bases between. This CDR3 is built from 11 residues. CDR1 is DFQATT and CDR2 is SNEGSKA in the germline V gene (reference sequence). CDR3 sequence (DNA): TGCAGTGCGGGAGGGGTGAGTGGCTACACCTTC. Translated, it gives CSAGGVSGYTF.

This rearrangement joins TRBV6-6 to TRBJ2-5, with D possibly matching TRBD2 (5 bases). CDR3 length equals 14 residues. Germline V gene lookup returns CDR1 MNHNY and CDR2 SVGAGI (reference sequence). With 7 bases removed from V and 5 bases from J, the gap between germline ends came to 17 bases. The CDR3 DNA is TGTGCCAGCACCCCTCCCGGGGTCAAGGAGACCCAGTACTTC. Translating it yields CASTPPGVKETQYF.

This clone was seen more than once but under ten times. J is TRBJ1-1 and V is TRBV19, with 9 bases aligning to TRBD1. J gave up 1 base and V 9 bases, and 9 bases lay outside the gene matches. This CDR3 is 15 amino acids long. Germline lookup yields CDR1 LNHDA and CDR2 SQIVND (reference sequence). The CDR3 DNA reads TGTGCCAGCGAAATACCGGGACAGGGGAACACTGAAGCTTTCTTT. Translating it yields CASEIPGQGNTEAFF.

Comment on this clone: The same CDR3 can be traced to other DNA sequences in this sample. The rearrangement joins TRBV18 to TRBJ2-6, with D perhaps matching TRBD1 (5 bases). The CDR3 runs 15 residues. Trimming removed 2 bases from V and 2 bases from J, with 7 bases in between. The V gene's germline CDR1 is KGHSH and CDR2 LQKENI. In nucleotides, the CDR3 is TGTGCCAGCTCACCAACAGGAACTGGGGCCAACGTCCTGACTTTC. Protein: CASSPTGTGANVLTF.

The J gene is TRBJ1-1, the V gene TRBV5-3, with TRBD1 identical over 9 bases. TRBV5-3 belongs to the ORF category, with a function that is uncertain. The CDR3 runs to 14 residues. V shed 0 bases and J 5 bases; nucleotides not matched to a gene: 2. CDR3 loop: CARSLGQGETEAFF. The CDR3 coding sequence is TGTGCCAGAAGCTTGGGACAGGGGGAGACTGAAGCTTTCTTT.

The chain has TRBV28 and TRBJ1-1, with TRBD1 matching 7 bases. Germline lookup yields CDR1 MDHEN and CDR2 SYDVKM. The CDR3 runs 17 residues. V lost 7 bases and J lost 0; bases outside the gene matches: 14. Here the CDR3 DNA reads TGTGCCAGCAAGGGGGCGGGGTGGGGAAAAATGAACACTGAAGCTTTCTTT. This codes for CASKGAGWGKMNTEAFF. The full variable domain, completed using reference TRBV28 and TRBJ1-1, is DVKVTQSSRYLVKRTGEKVFLECVQDMDHENMFWYRQDPGLGLRLIYFSYDVKMKEKGDIPEGYSVSREKKERFSLILESASTNQTSMYLCASKGAGWGKMNTEAFFGQGTRLTVV.

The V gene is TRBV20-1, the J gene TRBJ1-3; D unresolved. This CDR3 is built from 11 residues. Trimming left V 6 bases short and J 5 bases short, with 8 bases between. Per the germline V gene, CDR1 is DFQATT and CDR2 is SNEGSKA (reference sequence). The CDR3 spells CSAEGRNTIYF. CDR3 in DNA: TGCAGTGCCGAGGGAAGAAACACCATATATTTT.

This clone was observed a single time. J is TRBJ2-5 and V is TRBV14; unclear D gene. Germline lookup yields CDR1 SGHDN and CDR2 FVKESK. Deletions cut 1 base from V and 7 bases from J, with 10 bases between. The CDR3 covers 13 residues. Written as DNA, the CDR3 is TGTGCCAGCAGCCAAGGTTCAGCAGGGACCCAGTACTTC. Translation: CASSQGSAGTQYF.

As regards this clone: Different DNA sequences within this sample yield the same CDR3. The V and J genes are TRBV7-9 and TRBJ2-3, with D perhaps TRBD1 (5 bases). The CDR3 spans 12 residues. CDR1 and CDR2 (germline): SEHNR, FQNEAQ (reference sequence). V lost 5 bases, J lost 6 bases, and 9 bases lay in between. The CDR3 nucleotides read TGTGCCAGCAGCCCTAGGGGCGATACGCAGTATTTT. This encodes CASSPRGDTQYF.

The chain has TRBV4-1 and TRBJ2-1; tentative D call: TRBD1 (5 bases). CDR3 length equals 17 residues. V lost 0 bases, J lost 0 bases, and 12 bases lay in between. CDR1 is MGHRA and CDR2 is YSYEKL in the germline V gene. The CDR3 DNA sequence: TGCGCCAGCAGCCAAGATGCACAGGCCCCCTCCTACAATGAGCAGTTCTTC. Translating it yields CASSQDAQAPSYNEQFF.

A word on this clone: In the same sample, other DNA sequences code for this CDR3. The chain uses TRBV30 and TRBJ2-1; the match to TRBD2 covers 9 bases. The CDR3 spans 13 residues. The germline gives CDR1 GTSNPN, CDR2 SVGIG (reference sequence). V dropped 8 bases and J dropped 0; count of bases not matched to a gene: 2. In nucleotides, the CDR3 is TGTGCCAGCGGGGGGAGCTCCTACAATGAGCAGTTCTTC. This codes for CASGGSSYNEQFF.

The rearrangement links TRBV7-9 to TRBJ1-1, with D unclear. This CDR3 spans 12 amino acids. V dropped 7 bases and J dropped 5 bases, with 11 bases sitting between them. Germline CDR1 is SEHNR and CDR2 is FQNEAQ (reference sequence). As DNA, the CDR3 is TGTGCCAGCAATTGGGGAGGTACTGAAGCTTTCTTT. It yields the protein CASNWGGTEAFF.

The CDR3 region is CASGIGQNTEAFF. The CDR3 DNA sequence: TGTGCCAGCGGGATTGGGCAAAACACTGAAGCTTTCTTT. The J gene is TRBJ1-1, the V gene TRBV2; D not resolved. Trimming shortened V by 8 bases and J by 2 bases, and 12 bases separated the two germline ends. The CDR3 is 13 residues long. Germline CDR1 and CDR2: SNHLY and FYNNEI.

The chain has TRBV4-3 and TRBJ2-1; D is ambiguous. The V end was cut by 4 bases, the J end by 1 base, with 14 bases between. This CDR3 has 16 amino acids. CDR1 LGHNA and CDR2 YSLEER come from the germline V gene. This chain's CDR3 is CASSPQLLMSYNEQFF. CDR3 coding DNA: TGCGCCAGCAGCCCCCAACTCCTTATGTCCTACAATGAGCAGTTCTTC.

The DNA for the CDR3 is TGTGCCAGCAGCGCCGAGGGCCTCGGTGGCTACGAGCAGTACTTC. Protein: CASSAEGLGGYEQYF. The J gene is TRBJ2-7, the V gene TRBV9; weak D call: TRBD2 (5 bases). The germline gives CDR1 SGDLS, CDR2 YYNGEE. This CDR3 contains 15 residues. The ends were cut back, 3 bases at V and 3 bases at J, with 16 bases in the middle. Combining the CDR3 with reference TRBV9 and TRBJ2-7 gives the whole variable domain DSGVTQTPKHLITATGQRVTLRCSPRSGDLSVYWYQQSLDQGLQFLIQYYNGEERAKGNILERFSAQQFPDLHSELNLSSLELGDSALYFCASSAEGLGGYEQYFGPGTRLTVT.

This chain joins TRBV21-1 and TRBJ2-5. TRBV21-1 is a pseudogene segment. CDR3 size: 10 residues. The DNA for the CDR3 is TGTGCCACCATGTGGGAGACCCAGTACTTC. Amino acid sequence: CATMWETQYF.

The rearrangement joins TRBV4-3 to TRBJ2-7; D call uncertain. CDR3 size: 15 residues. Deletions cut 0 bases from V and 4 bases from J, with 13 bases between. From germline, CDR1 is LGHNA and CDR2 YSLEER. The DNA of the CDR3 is TGCGCCAGCAGCCAAGACACATCATGGGCGTACGAGCAGTACTTC. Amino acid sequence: CASSQDTSWAYEQYF.

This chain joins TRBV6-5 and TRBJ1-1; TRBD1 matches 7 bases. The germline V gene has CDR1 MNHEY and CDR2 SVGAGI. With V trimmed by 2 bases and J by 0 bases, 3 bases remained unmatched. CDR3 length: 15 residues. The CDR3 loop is CASSYHGTVNTEAFF. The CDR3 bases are TGTGCCAGCAGTTACCACGGGACAGTGAACACTGAAGCTTTCTTT.

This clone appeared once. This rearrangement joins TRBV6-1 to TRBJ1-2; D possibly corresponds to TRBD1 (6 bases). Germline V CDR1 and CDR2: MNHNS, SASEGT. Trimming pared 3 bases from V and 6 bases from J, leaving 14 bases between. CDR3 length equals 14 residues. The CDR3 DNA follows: TGTGCCAGCAGTGACAGTACAGGGCGGGATGGCTACACCTTC. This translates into CASSDSTGRDGYTF.

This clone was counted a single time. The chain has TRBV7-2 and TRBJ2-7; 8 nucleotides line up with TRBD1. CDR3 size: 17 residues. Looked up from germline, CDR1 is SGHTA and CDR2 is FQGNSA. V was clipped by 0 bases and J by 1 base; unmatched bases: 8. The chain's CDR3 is CASSLAGDRRPSYEQYF. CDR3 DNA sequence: TGTGCCAGCAGCTTAGCGGGGGACAGGCGACCATCCTACGAGCAGTACTTC. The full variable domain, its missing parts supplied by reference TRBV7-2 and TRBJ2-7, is GAGVSQSPSNKVTEKGKDVELRCDPISGHTALYWYRQSLGQGLEFLIYFQGNSAPDKSGLPSDRFSAERTGGSVSTLTIQRTQQEDSAVYLCASSLAGDRRPSYEQYFGPGTRLTVT.

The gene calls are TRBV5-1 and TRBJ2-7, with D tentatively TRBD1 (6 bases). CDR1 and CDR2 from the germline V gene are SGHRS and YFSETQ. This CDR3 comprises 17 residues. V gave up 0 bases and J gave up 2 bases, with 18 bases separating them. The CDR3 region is CASSLGGTISGAYEQYF. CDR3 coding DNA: TGCGCCAGCAGCTTGGGGGGGACAATTTCTGGAGCCTACGAGCAGTACTTC.

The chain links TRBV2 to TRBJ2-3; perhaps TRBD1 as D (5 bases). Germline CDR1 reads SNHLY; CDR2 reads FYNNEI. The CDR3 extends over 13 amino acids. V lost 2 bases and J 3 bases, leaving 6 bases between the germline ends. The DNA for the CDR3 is TGTGCCAGCAGTGAATCAGGGACAGATACGCAGTATTTT. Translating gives CASSESGTDTQYF.